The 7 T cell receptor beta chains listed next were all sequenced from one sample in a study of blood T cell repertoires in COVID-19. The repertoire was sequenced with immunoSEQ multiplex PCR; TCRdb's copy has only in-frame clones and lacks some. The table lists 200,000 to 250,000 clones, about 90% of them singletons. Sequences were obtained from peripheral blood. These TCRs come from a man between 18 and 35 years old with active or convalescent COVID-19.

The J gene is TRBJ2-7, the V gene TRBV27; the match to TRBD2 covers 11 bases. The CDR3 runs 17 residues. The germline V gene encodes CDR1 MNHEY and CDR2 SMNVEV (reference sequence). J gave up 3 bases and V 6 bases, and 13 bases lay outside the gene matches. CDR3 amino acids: CASSPQTSGSNGYEQYF. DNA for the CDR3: TGTGCCAGCAGCCCCCAAACTAGCGGGAGTAACGGCTACGAGCAGTACTTC.

In DNA, the CDR3 is TGTGCCAGCAGTTACTCAGGGGGCGAGCCCCAGCATTTT. The encoded protein is CASSYSGGEPQHF. The rearrangement joins TRBV6-2 or TRBV6-3 to TRBJ1-5; 7 nucleotides align to TRBD1. V gave up 0 bases and J gave up 8 bases; unmatched junction bases: 1. From germline, CDR1 is MNHEY and CDR2 SVGEGT. The CDR3 contains 13 residues.

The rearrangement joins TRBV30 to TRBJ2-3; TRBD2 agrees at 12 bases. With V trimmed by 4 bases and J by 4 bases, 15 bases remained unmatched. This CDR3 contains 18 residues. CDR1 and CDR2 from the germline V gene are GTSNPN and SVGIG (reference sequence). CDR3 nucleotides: TGTGCCTGGACCCCTCAGGCTAGCGGGAGGGTTTTCTCAGATACGCAGTATTTT. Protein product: CAWTPQASGRVFSDTQYF.

As DNA, the CDR3 is TGTGCCACCAGTGATATCGGGACAGGTCGAGAGACCCAGTACTTC. Protein product: CATSDIGTGRETQYF. The chain recombines TRBV24-1 with TRBJ2-5, with TRBD1 matching over 8 bases. J lost 4 bases, V lost 3 bases, and 6 bases had no gene match. Germline values: CDR1 KGHDR, CDR2 SFDVKD. This CDR3 spans 15 amino acids.

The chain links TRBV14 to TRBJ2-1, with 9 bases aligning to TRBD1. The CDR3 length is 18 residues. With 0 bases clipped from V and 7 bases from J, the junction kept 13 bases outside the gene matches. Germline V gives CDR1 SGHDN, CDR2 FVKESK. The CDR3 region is CASSQDLTVGTGRNEQFF. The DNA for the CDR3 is TGTGCCAGCAGCCAAGATCTTACCGTAGGGACAGGGAGGAATGAGCAGTTCTTC.

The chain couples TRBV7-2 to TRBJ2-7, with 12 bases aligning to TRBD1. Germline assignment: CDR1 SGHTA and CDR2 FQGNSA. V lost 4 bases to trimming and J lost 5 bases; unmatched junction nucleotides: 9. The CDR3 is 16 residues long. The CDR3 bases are TGTGCCAGCAGCTCCCACTCCGGGACAGGGGGCCACGAGCAGTACTTC. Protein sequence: CASSSHSGTGGHEQYF. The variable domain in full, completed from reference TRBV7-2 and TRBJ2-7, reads GAGVSQSPSNKVTEKGKDVELRCDPISGHTALYWYRQSLGQGLEFLIYFQGNSAPDKSGLPSDRFSAERTGGSVSTLTIQRTQQEDSAVYLCASSSHSGTGGHEQYFGPGTRLTVT.

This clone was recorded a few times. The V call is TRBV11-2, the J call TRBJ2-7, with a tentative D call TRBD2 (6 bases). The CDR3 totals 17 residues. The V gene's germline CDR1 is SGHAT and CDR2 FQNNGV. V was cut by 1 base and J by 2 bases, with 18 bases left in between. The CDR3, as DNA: TGTGCCAGCAGCTTAGCGTACGCGGGACCAAAAACCTACGAGCAGTACTTC. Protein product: CASSLAYAGPKTYEQYF.